The 6 T cell receptor beta chains given below trace back to one sample, sequenced in a study of blood T cell repertoires in COVID-19. This table comes from immunoSEQ multiplex PCR, and its TCRdb copy is limited to in-frame clones, with some not included. The sample has about 130,000 clones; 75% to 90% are singletons. Specimen: PBMCs or T cells enriched from blood (not recorded which). Source of these receptors: a woman in her fifties or sixties who had recovered from COVID-19.

The genes are TRBV11-2 and TRBJ1-2; no clear D. V gave up 1 base and J gave up 7 bases, with 7 bases separating them. CDR3 size: 12 residues. CDR1 SGHAT and CDR2 FQNNGV come from the germline V gene. The CDR3 loop reads CASSLGRSGYTF. CDR3 DNA: TGTGCCAGCAGCTTAGGTCGTAGTGGCTACACCTTC.

The chain uses TRBV7-6 and TRBJ1-2, with a possible D match to TRBD1 (5 bases). The CDR3 covers 20 residues. The V gene lost 0 bases and the J gene lost 2 bases, with 25 bases spanning the gap. CDR1 is SGHVS and CDR2 is FNYEAQ in the germline V gene. The CDR3 DNA reads TGTGCCAGCAGCTTAGCGTGGGGGGACGCTTCGCGGGTGATCAACTATGGCTACACCTTC. This codes for CASSLAWGDASRVINYGYTF.

The CDR3 sequence is CASSEGTFSTDTQYF. CDR3 DNA sequence: TGCGCCAGCAGTGAAGGGACATTTAGCACAGATACGCAGTATTTT. The chain joins TRBV10-1 to TRBJ2-3; perhaps TRBD1 as D (6 bases). Deletions cut 3 bases from V and 0 bases from J, with 10 bases between. The germline V gene encodes CDR1 WNHNN and CDR2 SYGVQD (reference sequence). There are 15 residues in the CDR3.

This clone has only one observation. The rearrangement joins TRBV5-1 to TRBJ1-1; 12 bases map to TRBD1. With 4 bases clipped from V and 4 bases from J, the junction kept 8 bases outside the gene matches. Germline loops: CDR1 SGHRS, CDR2 YFSETQ. The CDR3 totals 16 residues. CDR3 bases: TGCGCCAGCAGCCCGGGGACAGGGGGCTCGAGCACTGAAGCTTTCTTT. The encoded protein is CASSPGTGGSSTEAFF.

CDR3 nucleotide sequence: TGCAGCGTACCAGCGACAGGGGAGAACTATGGCTACACCTTC. This encodes CSVPATGENYGYTF. The chain has TRBV29-1 and TRBJ1-2; TRBD1 agrees at 8 bases. The germline gives CDR1 SQVTM, CDR2 ANQGSEA. V dropped 6 bases and J dropped 2; count of bases not matched to a gene: 8. The CDR3 totals 14 residues.

This chain uses TRBV18 with TRBJ2-5, with D unclear. Trimming shortened V by 5 bases and J by 5 bases, and 15 bases separated the two germline ends. CDR1 KGHSH and CDR2 LQKENI come from the germline V gene. The CDR3 extends over 14 amino acids. The chain's CDR3 is CASSTSDLRETQYF. The CDR3 bases are TGTGCCAGCTCAACAAGCGACCTCCGGGAGACCCAGTACTTC.